This TCR beta chain was sequenced during a study of response to subunit inactivated influenza vaccine (dated by TCRdb to 2016 to 2019). With respect to the entire study: Deep quantitative profiling of the T cell receptor repertoire was used in the study to follow responses to a trivalent subunit inactivated influenza vaccine. Summary of the overall study and its limitations: It was suggested by the authors that each seasonal influenza vaccination may recruit only a limited number of new T cells.

On this clonotype: The clone's antigen remains unknown. Per-nucleotide qualities are absent, and no much larger clonotype sits a single base away.

The CDR3 starts with the cysteine, ends with the phenylalanine, and has 12 residues. Only the CDR3 DNA stays, 36 bases, in frame from base 1. Reading the germline V gene (reference sequence) gives CDR1 GTSNPN and CDR2 SVGIG. V is shortened by 5 bases, J by 3 bases, and the region joining them spans 8 bases. Receptor amplification or capture employed RT-PCR. These reads were obtained on an Illumina HiSeq 2500. TCRdb reanalyzed the raw reads on its own, using fastp at Q25 for trimming and MiXCR for clone calling, and kept in-frame beta chains. Every entry covers one CDR3 protein and lists the most common genes and DNA from its rows. This sample holds under 850,000 distinct CDR3 sequences; roughly 18% were observed only once. Of the sample, under 13% falls within the top ten clones.

Here the sequenced sample was PBMCs from blood, taken more than 4 days after vaccination. This receptor was taken from a man in his fifties or sixties who received an inactivated influenza vaccine. Donor details come from another sample of the same person, matched by shared clones. This chain is built from TRBV30 and TRBJ1-5; 6 matching bases give a weak D call of TRBD1. The CDR3 here reads CAWGGPNQPQHF. DNA sequence: TGTGCCTGGGGGGGGCCCAATCAGCCCCAGCATTTT. Beyond the CDR3, the reference TRBV30 and TRBJ1-5 genes provide the residues; the full variable domain reads: SQTIHQWPATLVQPVGSPLSLECTVEGTSNPNLYWYRQAAGRGLQLLFYSVGIGQISSEVPQNLSASRPQDRQFILSSKKLLLSDSGFYLCAWGGPNQPQHFGDGTRLSIL.